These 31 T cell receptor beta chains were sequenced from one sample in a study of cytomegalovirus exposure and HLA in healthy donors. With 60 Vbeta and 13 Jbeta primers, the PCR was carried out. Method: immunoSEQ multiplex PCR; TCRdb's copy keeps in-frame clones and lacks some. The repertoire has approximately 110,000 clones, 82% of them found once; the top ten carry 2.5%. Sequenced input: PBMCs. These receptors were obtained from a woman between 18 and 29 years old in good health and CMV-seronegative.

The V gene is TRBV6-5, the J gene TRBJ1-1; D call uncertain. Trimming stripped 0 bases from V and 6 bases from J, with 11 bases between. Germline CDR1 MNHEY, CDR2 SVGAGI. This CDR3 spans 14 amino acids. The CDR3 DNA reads TGTGCCAGCAGTTACTCGATTTGGGAGTCTGAAGCTTTCTTT. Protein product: CASSYSIWESEAFF.

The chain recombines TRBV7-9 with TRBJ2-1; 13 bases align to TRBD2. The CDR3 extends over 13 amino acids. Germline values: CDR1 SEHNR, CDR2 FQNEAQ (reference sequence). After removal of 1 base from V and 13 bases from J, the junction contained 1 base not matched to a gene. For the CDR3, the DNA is TGTGCCAGCAGCTTAGAGGGACTAGCGGGACAGTTCTTC. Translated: CASSLEGLAGQFF.

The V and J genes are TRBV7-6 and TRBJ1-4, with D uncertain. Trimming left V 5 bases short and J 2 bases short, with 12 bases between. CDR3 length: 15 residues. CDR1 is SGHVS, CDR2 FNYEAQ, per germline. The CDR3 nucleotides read TGTGCCAGCAGCCCCCAACACGGGACTAATGAAAAACTGTTTTTT. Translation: CASSPQHGTNEKLFF.

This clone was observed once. The CDR3 loop is CASSFESTDTQYF. The CDR3, as DNA: TGTGCCAGCAGCTTCGAGAGCACAGATACGCAGTATTTT. V is TRBV11-3 and J is TRBJ2-3; no reliable D call. The CDR3 is made up of 13 amino acids. The V end was cut by 3 bases, the J end by 0 bases, with 4 bases between. Germline CDR1 and CDR2: SGHNT and YENEEA.

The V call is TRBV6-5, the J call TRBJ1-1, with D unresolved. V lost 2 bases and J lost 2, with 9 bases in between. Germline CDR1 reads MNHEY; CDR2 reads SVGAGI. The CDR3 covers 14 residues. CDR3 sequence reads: CASSYAAANTEAFF. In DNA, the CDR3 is TGTGCCAGCAGTTACGCGGCAGCTAACACTGAAGCTTTCTTT.

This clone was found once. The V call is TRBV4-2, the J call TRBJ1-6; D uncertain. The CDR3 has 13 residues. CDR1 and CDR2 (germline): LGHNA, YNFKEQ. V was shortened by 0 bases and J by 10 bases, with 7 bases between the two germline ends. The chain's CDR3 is CASSQDRRSPLHF. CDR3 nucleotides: TGTGCCAGCAGCCAAGATCGGCGGTCACCCCTCCACTTT.

The CDR3 here is CASSFLAGKNSPLHF. The CDR3 DNA sequence: TGTGCCAGCAGCTTCCTCGCAGGGAAAAATTCACCCCTCCACTTT. The chain joins TRBV7-8 to TRBJ1-6; perhaps TRBD1 as D (5 bases). Trimming removed 3 bases at V and 7 bases at J, with 13 bases between. Germline lookup yields CDR1 SGHVS and CDR2 FQNEAQ. The length of the CDR3 is 15 residues.

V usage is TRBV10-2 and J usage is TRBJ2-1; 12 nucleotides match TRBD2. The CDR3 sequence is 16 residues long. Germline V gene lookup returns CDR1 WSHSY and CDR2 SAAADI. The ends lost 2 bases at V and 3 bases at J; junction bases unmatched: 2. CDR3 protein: CASSETSGGSYNEQFF. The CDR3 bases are TGCGCCAGCAGTGAGACTAGCGGGGGGAGCTACAATGAGCAGTTCTTC.

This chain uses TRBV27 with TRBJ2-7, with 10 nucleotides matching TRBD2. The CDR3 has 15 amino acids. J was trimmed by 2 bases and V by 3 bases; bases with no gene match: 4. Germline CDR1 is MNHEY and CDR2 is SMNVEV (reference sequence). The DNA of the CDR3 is TGTGCCAGCAGTTTTGGGACTAGCGCAACCTACGAGCAGTACTTC. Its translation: CASSFGTSATYEQYF.

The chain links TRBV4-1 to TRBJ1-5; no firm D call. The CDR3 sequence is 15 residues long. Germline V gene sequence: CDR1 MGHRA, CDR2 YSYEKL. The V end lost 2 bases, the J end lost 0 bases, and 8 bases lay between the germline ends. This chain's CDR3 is CASSQMTNSNQPQHF. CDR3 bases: TGCGCCAGCAGCCAAATGACAAATAGCAATCAGCCCCAGCATTTT.

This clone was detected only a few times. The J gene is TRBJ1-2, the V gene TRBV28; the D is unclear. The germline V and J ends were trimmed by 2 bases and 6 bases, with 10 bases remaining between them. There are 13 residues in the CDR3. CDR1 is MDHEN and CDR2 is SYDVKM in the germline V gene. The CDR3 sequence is CASSLELEDGYTF. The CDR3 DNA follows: TGTGCCAGCAGTTTAGAGTTGGAGGATGGCTACACCTTC.

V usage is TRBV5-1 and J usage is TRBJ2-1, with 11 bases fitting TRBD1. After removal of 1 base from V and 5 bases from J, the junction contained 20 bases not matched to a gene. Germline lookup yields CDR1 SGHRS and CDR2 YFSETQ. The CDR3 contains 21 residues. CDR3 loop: CASSLKPGQGVGAGEDNEQFF. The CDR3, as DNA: TGCGCCAGCAGCTTGAAACCGGGACAGGGGGTCGGAGCGGGAGAAGACAATGAGCAGTTCTTC. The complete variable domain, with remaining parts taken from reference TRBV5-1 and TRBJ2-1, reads KAGVTQTPRYLIKTRGQQVTLSCSPISGHRSVSWYQQTPGQGLQFLFEYFSETQRNKGNFPGRFSGRQFSNSRSEMNVSTLELGDSALYLCASSLKPGQGVGAGEDNEQFFGPGTRLTVL.

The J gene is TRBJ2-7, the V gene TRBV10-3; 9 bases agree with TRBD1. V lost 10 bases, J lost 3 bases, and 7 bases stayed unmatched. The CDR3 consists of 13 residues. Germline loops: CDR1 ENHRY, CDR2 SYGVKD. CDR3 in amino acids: CATGDRVSYEQYF. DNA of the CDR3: TGTGCCACGGGGGACAGGGTGAGCTACGAGCAGTACTTC.

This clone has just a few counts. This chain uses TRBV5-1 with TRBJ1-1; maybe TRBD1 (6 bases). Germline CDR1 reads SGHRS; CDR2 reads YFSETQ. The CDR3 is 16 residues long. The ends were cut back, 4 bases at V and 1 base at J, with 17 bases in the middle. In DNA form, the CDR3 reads TGCGCCAGCAGCCCCCACGGCTGGACAGCGAACACTGAAGCTTTCTTT. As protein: CASSPHGWTANTEAFF.

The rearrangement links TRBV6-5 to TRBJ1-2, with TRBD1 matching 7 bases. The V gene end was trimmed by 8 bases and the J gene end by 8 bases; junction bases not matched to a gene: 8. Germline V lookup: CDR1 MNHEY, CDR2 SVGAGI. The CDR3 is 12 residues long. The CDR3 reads CASLGTEIGYTF. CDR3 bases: TGTGCCAGCCTCGGGACAGAGATAGGCTACACCTTC.

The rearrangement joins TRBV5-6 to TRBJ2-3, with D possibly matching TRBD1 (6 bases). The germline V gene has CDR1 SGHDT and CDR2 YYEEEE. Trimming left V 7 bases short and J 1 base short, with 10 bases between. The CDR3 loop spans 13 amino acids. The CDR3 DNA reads TGTGCCAGCCTCAGGGGAGGCACAGATACGCAGTATTTT. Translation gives CASLRGGTDTQYF.

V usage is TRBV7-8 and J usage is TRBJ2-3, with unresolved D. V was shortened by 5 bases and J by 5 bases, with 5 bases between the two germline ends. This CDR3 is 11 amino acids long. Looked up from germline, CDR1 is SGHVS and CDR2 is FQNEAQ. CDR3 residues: CASSPLDTQYF. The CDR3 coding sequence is TGTGCCAGCAGCCCCCTAGATACGCAGTATTTT.

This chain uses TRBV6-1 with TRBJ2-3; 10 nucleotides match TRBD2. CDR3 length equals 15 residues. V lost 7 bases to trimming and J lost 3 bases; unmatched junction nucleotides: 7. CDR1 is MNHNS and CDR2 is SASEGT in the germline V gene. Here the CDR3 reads CASNFLAGETDTQYF. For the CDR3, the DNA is TGTGCCAGCAATTTCCTAGCGGGAGAAACAGATACGCAGTATTTT.

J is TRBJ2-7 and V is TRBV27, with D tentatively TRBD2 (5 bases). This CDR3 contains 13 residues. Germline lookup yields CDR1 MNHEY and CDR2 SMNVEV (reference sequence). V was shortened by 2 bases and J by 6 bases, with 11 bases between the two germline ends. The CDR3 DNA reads TGTGCCAGCAGTTTACCCGGGAAGCGCGAGCAGTACTTC. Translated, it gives CASSLPGKREQYF.

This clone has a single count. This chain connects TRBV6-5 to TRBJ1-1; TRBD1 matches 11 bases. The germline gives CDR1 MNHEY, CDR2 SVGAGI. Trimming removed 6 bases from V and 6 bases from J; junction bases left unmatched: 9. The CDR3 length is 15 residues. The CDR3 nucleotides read TGTGCCAGCAGAACGGACAGGGGGCGGGGGGCTGAAGCTTTCTTT. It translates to CASRTDRGRGAEAFF.

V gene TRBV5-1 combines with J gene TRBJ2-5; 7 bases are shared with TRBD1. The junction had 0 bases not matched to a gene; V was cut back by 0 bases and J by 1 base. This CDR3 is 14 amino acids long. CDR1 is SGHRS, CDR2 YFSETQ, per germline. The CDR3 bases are TGCGCCAGCAGCTTGGAGGGGGCCCAAGAGACCCAGTACTTC. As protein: CASSLEGAQETQYF.

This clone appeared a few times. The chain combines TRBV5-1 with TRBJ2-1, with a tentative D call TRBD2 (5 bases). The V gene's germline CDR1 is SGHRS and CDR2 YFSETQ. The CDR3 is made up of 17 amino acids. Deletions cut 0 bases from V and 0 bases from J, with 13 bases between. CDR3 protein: CASSLVTDSSSYNEQFF. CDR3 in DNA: TGCGCCAGCAGCTTGGTTACGGACTCTAGCTCCTACAATGAGCAGTTCTTC.

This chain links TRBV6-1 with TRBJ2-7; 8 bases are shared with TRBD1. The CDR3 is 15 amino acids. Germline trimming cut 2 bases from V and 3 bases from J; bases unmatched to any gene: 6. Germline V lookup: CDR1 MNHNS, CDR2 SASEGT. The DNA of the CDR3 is TGTGCCAGCAGTGAACTAGTCGGGACAGGCTACGAGCAGTACTTC. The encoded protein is CASSELVGTGYEQYF.

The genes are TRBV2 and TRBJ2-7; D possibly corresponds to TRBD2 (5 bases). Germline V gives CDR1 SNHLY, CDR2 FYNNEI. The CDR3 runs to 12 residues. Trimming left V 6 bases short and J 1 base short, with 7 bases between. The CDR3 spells CASRRVSYEQYV. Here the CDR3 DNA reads TGTGCCAGCAGGAGGGTGTCCTACGAGCAGTACGTC.

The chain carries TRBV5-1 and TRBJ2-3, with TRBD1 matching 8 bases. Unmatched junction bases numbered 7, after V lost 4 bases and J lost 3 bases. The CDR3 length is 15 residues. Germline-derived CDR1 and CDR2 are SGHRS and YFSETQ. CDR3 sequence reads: CASSPRTGTTDTQYF. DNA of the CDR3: TGCGCCAGCAGCCCGAGGACAGGGACAACAGATACGCAGTATTTT.

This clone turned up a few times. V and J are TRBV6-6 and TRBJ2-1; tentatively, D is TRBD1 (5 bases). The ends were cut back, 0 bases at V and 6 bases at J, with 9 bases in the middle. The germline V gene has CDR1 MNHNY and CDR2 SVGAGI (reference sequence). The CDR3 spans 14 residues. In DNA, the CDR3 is TGTGCCAGCAGTTACTCGGGCAGGGTCAATGAGCAGTTCTTC. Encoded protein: CASSYSGRVNEQFF.

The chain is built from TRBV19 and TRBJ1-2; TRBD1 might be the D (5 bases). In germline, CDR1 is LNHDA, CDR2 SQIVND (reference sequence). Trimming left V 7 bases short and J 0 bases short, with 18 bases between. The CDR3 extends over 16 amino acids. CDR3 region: CASTPGVRPANYGYTF. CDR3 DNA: TGTGCCAGTACCCCGGGGGTGAGGCCCGCTAACTATGGCTACACCTTC.

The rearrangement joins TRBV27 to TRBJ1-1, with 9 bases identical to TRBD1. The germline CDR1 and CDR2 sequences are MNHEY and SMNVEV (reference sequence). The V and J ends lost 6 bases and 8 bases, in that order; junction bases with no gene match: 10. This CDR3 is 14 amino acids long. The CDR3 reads CASSPRDRVGEAFF. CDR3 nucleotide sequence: TGTGCCAGCAGCCCCCGGGACAGGGTCGGCGAAGCTTTCTTT.

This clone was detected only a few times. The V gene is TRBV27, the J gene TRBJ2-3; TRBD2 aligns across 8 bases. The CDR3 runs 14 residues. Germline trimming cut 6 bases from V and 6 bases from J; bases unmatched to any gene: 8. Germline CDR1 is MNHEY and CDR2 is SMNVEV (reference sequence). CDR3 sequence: CASREAGVPDTQYF. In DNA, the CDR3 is TGTGCCAGCAGGGAAGCGGGAGTACCCGATACGCAGTATTTT.

The CDR3 loop reads CASSPPGNQPQHF. The CDR3 DNA reads TGTGCCAGCTCACCTCCAGGGAATCAGCCCCAGCATTTT. V is TRBV18 and J is TRBJ1-5, with a possible D match to TRBD1 (5 bases). V was cut by 3 bases and J by 4 bases, with 7 bases left in between. Germline V gene sequence: CDR1 KGHSH, CDR2 LQKENI. The CDR3 totals 13 residues.

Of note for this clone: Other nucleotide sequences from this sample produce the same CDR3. In nucleotides, the CDR3 is TGTGCCAGTACCCCGACAGGAACCTACAATGAGCAGTTCTTC. Translating it yields CASTPTGTYNEQFF. The V call is TRBV19, the J call TRBJ2-1; perhaps TRBD1 as D (6 bases). Per the germline V gene, CDR1 is LNHDA and CDR2 is SQIVND (reference sequence). The CDR3 spans 14 residues. Trimming took 7 bases from V and 2 from J, leaving 12 bases between them. Full variable domain (missing parts from reference TRBV19 and TRBJ2-1): DGGITQSPKYLFRKEGQNVTLSCEQNLNHDAMYWYRQDPGQGLRLIYYSQIVNDFQKGDIAEGYSVSREKKESFPLTVTSAQKNPTAFYLCASTPTGTYNEQFFGPGTRLTVL.